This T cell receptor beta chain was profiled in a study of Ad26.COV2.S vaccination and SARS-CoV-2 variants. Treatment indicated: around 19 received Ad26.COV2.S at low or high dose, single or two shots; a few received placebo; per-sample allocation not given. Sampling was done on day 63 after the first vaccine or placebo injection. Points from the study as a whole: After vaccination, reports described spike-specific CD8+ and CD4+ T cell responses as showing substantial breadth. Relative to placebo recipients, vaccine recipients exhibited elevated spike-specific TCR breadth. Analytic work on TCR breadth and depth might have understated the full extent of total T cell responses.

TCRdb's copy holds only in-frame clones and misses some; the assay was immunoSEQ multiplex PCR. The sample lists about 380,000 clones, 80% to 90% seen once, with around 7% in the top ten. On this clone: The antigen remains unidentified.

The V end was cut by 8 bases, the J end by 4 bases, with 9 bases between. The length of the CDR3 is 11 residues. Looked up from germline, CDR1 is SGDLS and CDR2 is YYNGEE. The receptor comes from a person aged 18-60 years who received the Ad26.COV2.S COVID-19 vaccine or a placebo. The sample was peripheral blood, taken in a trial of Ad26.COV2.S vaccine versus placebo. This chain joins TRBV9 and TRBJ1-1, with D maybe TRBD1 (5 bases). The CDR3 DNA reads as TGTGCCAGTGGGGGGACCACTGAAGCTTTCTTT. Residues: CASGGTTEAFF.